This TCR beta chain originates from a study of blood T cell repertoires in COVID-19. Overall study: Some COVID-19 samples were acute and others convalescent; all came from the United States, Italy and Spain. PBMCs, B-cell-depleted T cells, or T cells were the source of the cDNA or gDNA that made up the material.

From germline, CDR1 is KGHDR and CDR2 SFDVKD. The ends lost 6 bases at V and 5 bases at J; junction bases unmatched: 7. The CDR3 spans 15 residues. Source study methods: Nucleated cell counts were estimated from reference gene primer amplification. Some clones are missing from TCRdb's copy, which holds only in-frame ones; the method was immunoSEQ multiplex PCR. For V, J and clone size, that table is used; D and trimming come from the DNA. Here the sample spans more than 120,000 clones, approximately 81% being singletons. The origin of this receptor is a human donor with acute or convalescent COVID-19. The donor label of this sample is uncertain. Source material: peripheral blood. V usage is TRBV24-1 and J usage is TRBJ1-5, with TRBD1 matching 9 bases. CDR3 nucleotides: TGTGCCACCAGTCTTACCGGGACAGGGTATCAGCCCCAGCATTTT. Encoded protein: CATSLTGTGYQPQHF.